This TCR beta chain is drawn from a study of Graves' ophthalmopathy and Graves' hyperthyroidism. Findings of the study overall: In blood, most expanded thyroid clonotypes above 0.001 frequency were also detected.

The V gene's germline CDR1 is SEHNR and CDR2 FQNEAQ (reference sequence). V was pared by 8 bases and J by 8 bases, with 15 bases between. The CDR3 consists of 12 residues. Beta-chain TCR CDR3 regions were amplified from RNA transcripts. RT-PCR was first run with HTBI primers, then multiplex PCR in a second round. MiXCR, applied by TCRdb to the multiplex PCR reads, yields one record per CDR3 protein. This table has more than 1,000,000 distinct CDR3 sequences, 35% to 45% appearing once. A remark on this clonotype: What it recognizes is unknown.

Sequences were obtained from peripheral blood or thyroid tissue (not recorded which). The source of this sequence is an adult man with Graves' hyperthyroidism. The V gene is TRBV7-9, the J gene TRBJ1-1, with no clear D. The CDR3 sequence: CASGGGEREAFF. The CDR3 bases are TGTGCCAGCGGCGGTGGGGAAAGGGAAGCTTTCTTT.